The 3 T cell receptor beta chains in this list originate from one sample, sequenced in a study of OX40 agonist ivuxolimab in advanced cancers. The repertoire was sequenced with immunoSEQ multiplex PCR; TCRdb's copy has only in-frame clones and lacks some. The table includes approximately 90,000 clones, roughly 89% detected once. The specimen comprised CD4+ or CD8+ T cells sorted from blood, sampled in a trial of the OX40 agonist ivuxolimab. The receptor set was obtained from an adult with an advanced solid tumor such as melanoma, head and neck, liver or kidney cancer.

The CDR3: CASSLSLAGYYNEQFF. DNA of the CDR3: TGTGCCAGCAGCTTATCGCTAGCGGGTTACTACAATGAGCAGTTCTTC. This sequence joins TRBV7-2 and TRBJ2-1, with 8 nucleotides matching TRBD2. Germline CDR1 reads SGHTA; CDR2 reads FQGNSA. CDR3 length: 16 amino acids. After removal of 2 bases from V and 3 bases from J, the junction contained 6 bases not matched to a gene.

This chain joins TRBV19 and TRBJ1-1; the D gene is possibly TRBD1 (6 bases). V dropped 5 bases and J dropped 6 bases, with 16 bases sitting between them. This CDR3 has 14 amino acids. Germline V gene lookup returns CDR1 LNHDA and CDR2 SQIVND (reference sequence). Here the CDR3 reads CASSFQGRVPEAFF. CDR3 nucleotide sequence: TGTGCCAGTAGTTTCCAGGGGAGGGTTCCTGAAGCTTTCTTT.

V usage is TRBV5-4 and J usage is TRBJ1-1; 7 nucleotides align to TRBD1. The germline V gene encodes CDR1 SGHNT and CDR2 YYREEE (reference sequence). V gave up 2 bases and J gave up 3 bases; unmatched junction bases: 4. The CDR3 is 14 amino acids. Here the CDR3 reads CASSLQGYDTEAFF. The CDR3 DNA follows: TGTGCCAGCAGCTTACAGGGGTACGACACTGAAGCTTTCTTT.